What follows are 28 T cell receptor beta chains derived from one specimen sequenced in a study of shared clonotypes between healthy human individuals. Naive CD8 cells lacked CD45RO, underwent positive selection for CCR7 and left out terminally differentiated effector memory CD45RA+ cells. The assay was immunoSEQ multiplex PCR, and TCRdb's table has in-frame clones only and misses some. Of roughly 810,000 clones in the sample, 90% to 98% are singletons; the top ten hold about 0.25%. The sample consisted of naive CD8+ T cells sorted from blood. Source of these receptors: a man younger than 45 in good health.

This chain uses TRBV11-2 with TRBJ1-1; D gene uncertain. Germline-derived CDR1 and CDR2 are SGHAT and FQNNGV. This CDR3 is built from 12 residues. V dropped 1 base and J dropped 6 bases, with 6 bases sitting between them. Written as DNA, the CDR3 is TGTGCCAGCAGCTTAGGTGTGGCTGAAGCTTTCTTT. It yields the protein CASSLGVAEAFF.

The chain links TRBV7-3 to TRBJ2-1; D is unclear. V was trimmed by 5 bases and J by 7 bases, leaving 9 bases between them. There are 12 residues in the CDR3. Germline V gives CDR1 SGHTA, CDR2 FQGTGA. Here the CDR3 DNA reads TGTGCCAGCAGCGACGGAGATAATGAGCAGTTCTTC. It translates to CASSDGDNEQFF.

The V call is TRBV18, the J call TRBJ2-1; possible D gene TRBD1, 6 bases. Germline CDR1 KGHSH, CDR2 LQKENI. This CDR3 contains 14 residues. V lost 3 bases to trimming and J lost 4 bases, with 10 bases between them. The chain's CDR3 is CASSPTGGYNEQFF. The CDR3 coding sequence is TGTGCCAGCTCACCGACAGGTGGATACAATGAGCAGTTCTTC.

The chain joins TRBV2 to TRBJ2-3; tentatively, D is TRBD2 (5 bases). This CDR3 is built from 14 residues. V lost 9 bases, J lost 2 bases, and 15 bases lay in between. CDR1 and CDR2 from the germline V gene are SNHLY and FYNNEI. The CDR3 nucleotides read TGTGCCAGGGACGTGGAGACTAACACAGATACGCAGTATTTT. Encoded protein: CARDVETNTDTQYF.

J is TRBJ2-5 and V is TRBV29-1, with D perhaps TRBD2 (5 bases). The CDR3 has 16 amino acids. CDR1 is SQVTM, CDR2 ANQGSEA, per germline. The V end lost 2 bases, the J end lost 3 bases, and 19 bases lay between the germline ends. CDR3 bases: TGCAGCGTTGAAATTAGTAGGGTCGGGATGGAAGAGACCCAGTACTTC. Translation: CSVEISRVGMEETQYF.

The chain is built from TRBV29-1 and TRBJ2-6; D unresolved. Trimming removed 1 base at V and 0 bases at J, with 10 bases between. Looked up from germline, CDR1 is SQVTM and CDR2 is ANQGSEA. This CDR3 contains 16 residues. CDR3 bases: TGCAGCGTTGAAGGACAAGGTGGCTCTGGGGCCAACGTCCTGACTTTC. Amino acids: CSVEGQGGSGANVLTF. Full variable domain (missing parts from reference TRBV29-1 and TRBJ2-6): SAVISQKPSRDICQRGTSLTIQCQVDSQVTMMFWYRQQPGQSLTLIATANQGSEATYESGFVIDKFPISRPNLTFSTLTVSNMSPEDSSIYLCSVEGQGGSGANVLTFGAGSRLTVL.

V is TRBV7-2 and J is TRBJ1-2, with D maybe TRBD1 (5 bases). Germline CDR1 and CDR2: SGHTA and FQGNSA. The V gene lost 8 bases and the J gene lost 4 bases, with 8 bases spanning the gap. The CDR3 has 11 residues. For the CDR3, the DNA is TGTGCCAGCCCCCAGGGCTATGGCTACACCTTC. This translates into CASPQGYGYTF. The whole variable domain, filled in from reference TRBV7-2 and TRBJ1-2, reads GAGVSQSPSNKVTEKGKDVELRCDPISGHTALYWYRQSLGQGLEFLIYFQGNSAPDKSGLPSDRFSAERTGGSVSTLTIQRTQQEDSAVYLCASPQGYGYTFGSGTRLTVV.

This sequence joins TRBV4-3 and TRBJ2-1, with 8 bases aligning to TRBD2. J was trimmed by 6 bases and V by 8 bases; bases with no gene match: 12. Germline CDR1 reads LGHNA; CDR2 reads YSLEER. This CDR3 is built from 15 residues. The CDR3, as DNA: TGCGCCAGCCGGGAGGGCTCATCCTTAGGCAATGAGCAGTTCTTC. Protein sequence: CASREGSSLGNEQFF.

The J gene is TRBJ2-7, the V gene TRBV7-2, with D perhaps being TRBD1 or TRBD2 (5 bases each). This CDR3 has 14 amino acids. CDR1 is SGHTA, CDR2 FQGNSA, per germline. V lost 6 bases and J lost 6, with 18 bases in between. CDR3 nucleotide sequence: TGTGCCAGCAGTTACCCGGGGCCGAGGGTCGAGCAGTACTTC. Amino acids: CASSYPGPRVEQYF. Using reference TRBV7-2 and TRBJ2-7 for the parts outside the CDR3, the full variable domain is GAGVSQSPSNKVTEKGKDVELRCDPISGHTALYWYRQSLGQGLEFLIYFQGNSAPDKSGLPSDRFSAERTGGSVSTLTIQRTQQEDSAVYLCASSYPGPRVEQYFGPGTRLTVT.

CDR3: CASSEVETGVSYEQYF. For the CDR3, the DNA is TGTGCCAGCAGTGAGGTAGAAACAGGGGTATCCTACGAGCAGTACTTC. This chain uses TRBV2 with TRBJ2-7; 7 bases match TRBD1. V lost 3 bases, J lost 1 base, and 9 bases stayed unmatched. Germline assignment: CDR1 SNHLY and CDR2 FYNNEI. The CDR3 extends over 16 amino acids.

J is TRBJ1-1 and V is TRBV5-5; D perhaps matches TRBD1 (5 bases). The germline V gene has CDR1 SGHKS and CDR2 YYEKEE (reference sequence). The CDR3 contains 13 residues. Trimming shortened V by 7 bases and J by 1 base, and 11 bases separated the two germline ends. The DNA of the CDR3 is TGTGCCAGCGCTGGACACCAGAACACTGAAGCTTTCTTT. It yields the protein CASAGHQNTEAFF.

This sequence joins TRBV10-2 and TRBJ1-1; perhaps TRBD1 as D (6 bases). Germline lookup yields CDR1 WSHSY and CDR2 SAAADI. The CDR3 runs to 15 residues. The V gene lost 0 bases and the J gene lost 0 bases, with 8 bases spanning the gap. CDR3 DNA sequence: TGCGCCAGCAGTGAGTCAACAGGGATGAACACTGAAGCTTTCTTT. Translated: CASSESTGMNTEAFF.

The J gene is TRBJ2-7, the V gene TRBV28; D might be TRBD1 (5 bases). Trimming stripped 9 bases from V and 0 bases from J, with 12 bases between. Germline V gene sequence: CDR1 MDHEN, CDR2 SYDVKM. This CDR3 is built from 13 residues. The CDR3 here is CASLDITSYEQYF. The CDR3 nucleotides read TGTGCCAGTCTGGACATCACCTCCTACGAGCAGTACTTC.

Remarks on this clone: The identical CDR3 is also encoded by other nucleotide sequences in the sample. J is TRBJ1-1 and V is TRBV27; maybe TRBD1 (5 bases). This CDR3 region has 14 residues. Trimming shortened V by 2 bases and J by 5 bases, and 12 bases separated the two germline ends. From germline, CDR1 is MNHEY and CDR2 SMNVEV (reference sequence). CDR3 in DNA: TGTGCCAGCAGTTTAGGCGGAGGGGAGACTGAAGCTTTCTTT. Protein: CASSLGGGETEAFF.

Concerning this clone: This sample also contains other DNA sequences that code for the same CDR3. The chain has TRBV7-9 and TRBJ2-2, with 7 bases fitting TRBD2. Germline V gene lookup returns CDR1 SEHNR and CDR2 FQNEAQ (reference sequence). CDR3 length: 15 amino acids. V lost 5 bases, J lost 5 bases, and 8 bases stayed unmatched. CDR3 nucleotide sequence: TGTGCCAGCAGCAGCCCCGTCGGGGGGACCGGGGAGCTGTTTTTT. Protein: CASSSPVGGTGELFF.

Of note for this clone: This sample includes further DNA sequences coding for the same CDR3. CDR3 nucleotides: TGTGCCAGCAGTTCCGATAGCAATCAGCCCCAGCATTTT. Its protein is CASSSDSNQPQHF. This sequence joins TRBV27 and TRBJ1-5; unclear D gene. V was trimmed by 4 bases and J by 0 bases, leaving 4 bases between them. The CDR3 covers 13 residues. Germline values: CDR1 MNHEY, CDR2 SMNVEV (reference sequence).

V usage is TRBV29-1 and J usage is TRBJ1-1; D unclear. The CDR3 sequence is 13 residues long. Trimming stripped 3 bases from V and 6 bases from J, with 14 bases between. The germline V gene has CDR1 SQVTM and CDR2 ANQGSEA. The CDR3 sequence: CSVEDHISSEAFF. CDR3 bases: TGCAGCGTTGAGGACCACATTTCCTCTGAAGCTTTCTTT.

This sequence joins TRBV30 and TRBJ2-1; D not resolved. The CDR3 is 11 amino acids. Germline CDR1 and CDR2: GTSNPN and SVGIG (reference sequence). The V and J ends lost 3 bases and 8 bases respectively, with 8 bases between them. The DNA of the CDR3 is TGTGCCTGGAGCCCGAACGATGAGCAGTTCTTC. Its protein is CAWSPNDEQFF.

The chain recombines TRBV4-1 with TRBJ2-2; D remains ambiguous. The CDR3 contains 13 residues. V lost 1 base to trimming and J lost 5 bases, with 5 bases between them. The V gene's germline CDR1 is MGHRA and CDR2 YSYEKL. Written as DNA, the CDR3 is TGCGCCAGCAGCCAAGGGGAAACCGGGGAGCTGTTTTTT. It codes for CASSQGETGELFF.

The V and J genes are TRBV30 and TRBJ2-5; TRBD2 matches at 8 bases. The CDR3 covers 14 residues. Looked up from germline, CDR1 is GTSNPN and CDR2 is SVGIG (reference sequence). J gave up 3 bases and V 0 bases, and 3 bases lay outside the gene matches. This chain's CDR3 is CAWSVGAGEETQYF. The DNA of the CDR3 is TGTGCCTGGAGTGTGGGAGCGGGGGAAGAGACCCAGTACTTC.

The chain recombines TRBV14 with TRBJ2-7; D is undetermined. CDR3 size: 15 residues. The V end was cut by 2 bases, the J end by 3 bases, with 14 bases between. Germline V gives CDR1 SGHDN, CDR2 FVKESK. The CDR3 bases are TGTGCCAGCAGCCAACATCTGACGGGCCGCTACGAGCAGTACTTC. This sequence encodes CASSQHLTGRYEQYF.

The V call is TRBV7-9, the J call TRBJ2-2; perhaps TRBD2 as D (5 bases). This CDR3 has 16 residues. Trimming removed 1 base at V and 1 base at J, with 10 bases between. The germline V gene has CDR1 SEHNR and CDR2 FQNEAQ (reference sequence). CDR3 sequence reads: CASSLVGLKNTGELFF. The CDR3, as DNA: TGTGCCAGCAGCTTAGTTGGACTGAAGAACACCGGGGAGCTGTTTTTT.

This clone was counted once. The chain's CDR3 is CASSQDKFSNQPQHF. In nucleotides, the CDR3 is TGCGCCAGCAGCCAAGATAAATTTAGCAATCAGCCCCAGCATTTT. The chain employs TRBV4-3 and TRBJ1-5; no definite D call. Germline V gives CDR1 LGHNA, CDR2 YSLEER. This CDR3 comprises 15 residues. Deletions cut 0 bases from V and 0 bases from J, with 6 bases between.

This chain links TRBV6-5 with TRBJ2-7; 7 bases line up with TRBD2. There are 16 residues in the CDR3. The ends lost 2 bases at V and 3 bases at J; junction bases unmatched: 10. The germline V gene has CDR1 MNHEY and CDR2 SVGAGI. In DNA, the CDR3 is TGTGCCAGCAGTTACAACGTGGGACTAAACTTCTACGAGCAGTACTTC. Amino acids: CASSYNVGLNFYEQYF.

This clone showed up just once. The rearrangement joins TRBV28 to TRBJ2-7; the D gene is possibly TRBD2 (6 bases). Germline loops: CDR1 MDHEN, CDR2 SYDVKM. Trimming took off 4 bases at V and 3 bases at J, with 10 bases between the two ends. There are 13 residues in the CDR3. CDR3 DNA: TGTGCCAGCAGTTCCAGGGACTTCTACGAGCAGTACTTC. Translating it yields CASSSRDFYEQYF.

This chain links TRBV27 with TRBJ2-6; D gene ambiguous. The CDR3 consists of 14 residues. The germline gives CDR1 MNHEY, CDR2 SMNVEV (reference sequence). V was cut by 9 bases and J by 1 base, with 10 bases left in between. The CDR3 reads CASCQGSGANVLTF. The CDR3, as DNA: TGTGCCAGTTGCCAAGGGTCTGGGGCCAACGTCCTGACTTTC.

Worth noting for this clone: Other nucleotide sequences in the sample specify the same CDR3. V gene TRBV7-2 combines with J gene TRBJ2-1, with D perhaps matching TRBD1 (6 bases). The CDR3 has 14 amino acids. The V gene lost 1 base and the J gene lost 7 bases, with 11 bases spanning the gap. Germline lookup yields CDR1 SGHTA and CDR2 FQGNSA. The CDR3 DNA follows: TGTGCCAGCAGCTTAGGGGGTACAGGGAATGAGCAGTTCTTC. Translating gives CASSLGGTGNEQFF.

Only one count was recorded for this clone. The chain recombines TRBV25-1 with TRBJ2-1; D is possibly TRBD1 (6 bases). Deletions cut 9 bases from V and 4 bases from J, with 10 bases between. Germline-derived CDR1 and CDR2 are MGHDK and SYGVNS. The CDR3 is 12 amino acids. The DNA of the CDR3 is TGTGCCAGTAGACAGGCTTACAATGAGCAGTTCTTC. The encoded protein is CASRQAYNEQFF.